This T cell receptor (beta chain) was captured in a study of T cell clonality in common variable immunodeficiency. Only in-frame clones appear in the TCRdb table, and some are missing; sequencing was by immunoSEQ multiplex PCR. This sample has some 54,000 clones, each found more than once. This clone has a count of ten or more. Its antigen is undetermined. The CDR3 goes on 3 residues after the read ends, and that part is filled in from the germline J gene. Study outcomes and limitations: Authors noted CVID clonality's cause needs subpopulation repertoire sequencing.

CDR3 length: 14 amino acids. Germline assignment: CDR1 GTSNPN and CDR2 SVGIG (reference sequence). V lost 1 base and J lost 7, with 14 bases in between. The chain has TRBV30 and TRBJ1-5; D may be TRBD1 (6 bases). This clonotype was sampled from a person aged 18-70 years in good health. Sequenced material: peripheral blood mononuclear cells. The CDR3 loop reads CAWSAPQGGQPQHF. CDR3 DNA, as far as it was read: TGTGCCTGGAGTGCACCACAGGGAGGACAGCCC.